These 29 T cell receptor beta chains came from one sample sequenced in a study of T cell repertoires in cytomegalovirus infection. MiXCR, applied by TCRdb to the reads, yields one record per CDR3 protein. Here the sample spans roughly 720,000 distinct CDR3 sequences, about a third being singletons. Sequenced input: PBMCs. Receptors were obtained from a human donor in good health (CMV status not recorded). Some clones in this sample may be carry-over from other donors' samples.

Only a few counts were recorded for this clonotype. This chain connects TRBV5-1 to TRBJ1-1; the D gene is possibly TRBD1 (5 bases). V was pared by 0 bases and J by 0 bases, with 15 bases between. The germline V gene has CDR1 SGHRS and CDR2 YFSETQ. The CDR3 sequence is 17 residues long. This chain's CDR3 is CASSLDQGSPVNTEAFF. The CDR3 coding sequence is TGCGCCAGCAGCTTGGATCAGGGTAGTCCAGTGAACACTGAAGCTTTCTTT.

This clonotype was detected only a few times. The V call is TRBV30, the J call TRBJ1-2; D ambiguous. The V end lost 0 bases, the J end lost 8 bases, and 13 bases lay between the germline ends. The CDR3 is 13 amino acids. Looked up from germline, CDR1 is GTSNPN and CDR2 is SVGIG (reference sequence). The chain's CDR3 is CAWSVAGEGGYTF. DNA for the CDR3: TGTGCCTGGAGTGTCGCGGGAGAAGGCGGCTACACCTTC.

V gene TRBV7-6 combines with J gene TRBJ1-6; TRBD1 agrees at 7 bases. Unmatched junction bases numbered 5, after V lost 5 bases and J lost 4 bases. The CDR3 is 15 residues long. CDR1 is SGHVS and CDR2 is FNYEAQ in the germline V gene. The DNA of the CDR3 is TGTGCCAGCAGCGCTCAGGGGGGGTATAATTCACCCCTCCACTTT. Translating gives CASSAQGGYNSPLHF.

The chain links TRBV7-9 to TRBJ2-3; a weak D match, TRBD1 (5 bases). The ends were cut back, 1 base at V and 2 bases at J, with 10 bases in the middle. The germline V gene has CDR1 SEHNR and CDR2 FQNEAQ (reference sequence). The CDR3 is made up of 15 amino acids. CDR3 protein: CASSLGDRNTDTQYF. The CDR3, as DNA: TGTGCCAGCAGCTTAGGCGACAGAAACACAGATACGCAGTATTTT.

This clonotype occurred a few times. The CDR3 DNA reads as TGTGCCAGCAGCTTAAATCATAGCAGGGGCAATCAGCCCCAGCATTTT. This sequence encodes CASSLNHSRGNQPQHF. The chain recombines TRBV7-4 with TRBJ1-5; D perhaps matches TRBD1 (5 bases). The CDR3 spans 16 residues. The V and J ends lost 2 bases and 2 bases respectively, with 13 bases between them. Germline assignment: CDR1 SGHVT and CDR2 SQSDAQ.

The genes are TRBV12-3 or TRBV12-4 and TRBJ2-1; 14 bases agree with TRBD2. With 7 bases clipped from V and 9 bases from J, the junction kept 14 bases outside the gene matches. The CDR3 is made up of 17 amino acids. DNA for the CDR3: TGTGCCAGCATCCGGGGGGGGACTAGCGGGAGAGGAGGTGAGCAGTTCTTC. Residues: CASIRGGTSGRGGEQFF.

V gene TRBV7-3 combines with J gene TRBJ2-7; D gene ambiguous. Germline CDR1 SGHTA, CDR2 FQGTGA. Trimming cost V 5 bases and J 3 bases, with 11 bases left between them. The CDR3 is 13 amino acids. The CDR3 spells CASSGPKNYEQYF. The DNA of the CDR3 is TGTGCCAGCAGCGGACCCAAGAACTACGAGCAGTACTTC.

The chain couples TRBV20-1 to TRBJ2-1; D remains ambiguous. From germline, CDR1 is DFQATT and CDR2 SNEGSKA (reference sequence). V gave up 6 bases and J gave up 0 bases, with 12 bases separating them. This CDR3 region has 14 residues. CDR3 amino acids: CSARYPGSYNEQFF. The CDR3, as DNA: TGCAGTGCCCGATATCCGGGCTCCTACAATGAGCAGTTCTTC.

This clonotype was picked up a small number of times. The V call is TRBV19, the J call TRBJ1-6; D might be TRBD1 (6 bases). V lost 0 bases and J 7 bases, leaving 10 bases between the germline ends. This CDR3 is built from 15 residues. CDR1 is LNHDA and CDR2 is SQIVND in the germline V gene (reference sequence). CDR3 residues: CASSIETGTNSPLHF. The CDR3 DNA sequence: TGTGCCAGTAGTATAGAGACAGGAACGAATTCACCCCTCCACTTT.

This clonotype was observed once. The chain combines TRBV7-2 with TRBJ2-5; 9 bases are a match to TRBD1. The V segment lost 4 bases and the J segment 4 bases; nucleotides outside the gene matches: 7. This CDR3 is built from 15 residues. The V gene's germline CDR1 is SGHTA and CDR2 FQGNSA. The chain's CDR3 is CASSSQGATGETQYF. The CDR3 DNA reads TGTGCCAGCAGCTCACAGGGGGCGACTGGAGAGACCCAGTACTTC.

The table lists this clonotype with a few counts. V gene TRBV9 combines with J gene TRBJ1-2; 7 bases are shared with TRBD1. CDR1 is SGDLS and CDR2 is YYNGEE in the germline V gene. This CDR3 contains 15 residues. The V segment lost 4 bases and the J segment 6 bases; nucleotides outside the gene matches: 12. The CDR3 DNA sequence: TGTGCCAGCAGCTCCTCAGGGGGGGTTGGCCATGGCTACACCTTC. Translated, it gives CASSSSGGVGHGYTF. Full variable domain (rest looked up from reference TRBV9 and TRBJ1-2): DSGVTQTPKHLITATGQRVTLRCSPRSGDLSVYWYQQSLDQGLQFLIQYYNGEERAKGNILERFSAQQFPDLHSELNLSSLELGDSALYFCASSSSGGVGHGYTFGSGTRLTVV.

The chain employs TRBV5-4 and TRBJ2-7; D possibly matches TRBD1 or TRBD2 (5 bases each). The CDR3 covers 15 residues. From germline, CDR1 is SGHNT and CDR2 YYREEE (reference sequence). Trimming cost V 0 bases and J 5 bases, with 15 bases left between them. The CDR3: CASSLAGTPIHEQYF. The CDR3 DNA reads as TGTGCCAGCAGCTTGGCCGGGACCCCCATCCACGAGCAGTACTTC.

The chain employs TRBV12-3 or TRBV12-4 and TRBJ2-7, with a tentative D call TRBD1 (5 bases). CDR3 length: 14 residues. V was pared by 2 bases and J by 3 bases, with 11 bases between. The DNA for the CDR3 is TGTGCCAGCAGTTTACGGCAGGGAATCTACGAGCAGTACTTC. Amino acids: CASSLRQGIYEQYF.

This clonotype was recorded a few times. The CDR3 reads CASSSQLTSASYNEQFF. Here the CDR3 DNA reads TGCGCCAGCAGCTCCCAACTGACTAGCGCCTCCTACAATGAGCAGTTCTTC. This sequence joins TRBV5-1 and TRBJ2-1, with 8 positions matching TRBD2. The length of the CDR3 is 17 residues. The germline V gene has CDR1 SGHRS and CDR2 YFSETQ. The trim removed 3 bases at V and 0 bases at J, leaving 8 bases unmatched.

This clonotype was observed at least ten times. The CDR3 nucleotides are TGTGCCAGCAGTACCGGGACTAGCGGGTTGAGAGATACGCAGTATTTT. It is translated as CASSTGTSGLRDTQYF. The chain joins TRBV12-3 or TRBV12-4 to TRBJ2-3; 12 nucleotides match TRBD2. This CDR3 has 16 residues. V lost 5 bases to trimming and J lost 5 bases; unmatched junction nucleotides: 8.

The chain links TRBV6-6 to TRBJ2-3; TRBD2 agrees at 9 bases. Unmatched junction bases numbered 14, after V lost 2 bases and J lost 8 bases. The CDR3 runs to 17 residues. Germline V lookup: CDR1 MNHNY, CDR2 SVGAGI (reference sequence). The CDR3 coding sequence is TGTGCCAGCAGTTACCCCATGGGCGGGAGGGCCGGCGTTACGCAGTATTTT. It specifies CASSYPMGGRAGVTQYF.

The chain couples TRBV3-1 to TRBJ2-1, with 10 bases fitting TRBD2. Unmatched junction bases numbered 6, after V lost 2 bases and J lost 8 bases. The CDR3 spans 15 residues. Germline V gene sequence: CDR1 LGHDT, CDR2 YNNKEL (reference sequence). CDR3 region: CASSQIAGGGDEQFF. The CDR3 region has the DNA TGTGCCAGCAGCCAAATAGCGGGAGGCGGGGATGAGCAGTTCTTC.

This clonotype turned up a few times. This chain uses TRBV7-9 with TRBJ1-3, with 7 positions matching TRBD1. This CDR3 is built from 21 residues. J gave up 0 bases and V 4 bases, and 21 bases lay outside the gene matches. CDR1 is SEHNR and CDR2 is FQNEAQ in the germline V gene (reference sequence). The CDR3 DNA is TGTGCCAGCAGCTCTCCAAGAAGCCGATCCCTCGGACAGGACTCTGGAAACACCATATATTTT. It specifies CASSSPRSRSLGQDSGNTIYF.

CDR3 residues: CSALGAGQNNSPLHF. The CDR3 region has the DNA TGCAGTGCTTTGGGGGCGGGACAGAATAATTCACCCCTCCACTTT. The V call is TRBV20-1, the J call TRBJ1-6; TRBD1 matches 7 bases. The germline CDR1 and CDR2 sequences are DFQATT and SNEGSKA (reference sequence). CDR3 size: 15 residues. The J segment lost 5 bases and the V segment lost 5 bases, leaving 9 bases of the junction unmatched.

The V gene is TRBV28, the J gene TRBJ2-3; no firm D call. Germline assignment: CDR1 MDHEN and CDR2 SYDVKM. V was trimmed by 6 bases and J by 0 bases, leaving 13 bases between them. The CDR3 runs to 15 residues. The CDR3 loop is CASSPLWPSTDTQYF. As DNA, the CDR3 is TGTGCCAGCAGCCCGCTCTGGCCTAGCACAGATACGCAGTATTTT. Together with reference TRBV28 and TRBJ2-3, the CDR3 gives the full variable domain: DVKVTQSSRYLVKRTGEKVFLECVQDMDHENMFWYRQDPGLGLRLIYFSYDVKMKEKGDIPEGYSVSREKKERFSLILESASTNQTSMYLCASSPLWPSTDTQYFGPGTRLTVL.

This clonotype has ten or more counts. V usage is TRBV7-2 and J usage is TRBJ1-2; 7 bases are shared with TRBD1. Germline trimming cut 5 bases from V and 8 bases from J; bases unmatched to any gene: 17. The germline V gene encodes CDR1 SGHTA and CDR2 FQGNSA. The CDR3 totals 16 residues. The CDR3 DNA follows: TGTGCCAGCAGCGATTATAAGGCCCAGGGGGGGAAAGGCTACACCTTC. Protein: CASSDYKAQGGKGYTF.

The chain is built from TRBV20-1 and TRBJ2-4, with D maybe TRBD2 (6 bases). V was clipped by 3 bases and J by 6 bases, with 12 bases between them. Germline V gives CDR1 DFQATT, CDR2 SNEGSKA (reference sequence). This CDR3 spans 13 amino acids. CDR3 region: CSARRDSGNIQYF. CDR3 in DNA: TGCAGTGCTAGGAGGGATAGCGGAAACATTCAGTACTTC.

This clonotype has a single count. The rearrangement links TRBV14 to TRBJ1-1; the D is unclear. The CDR3 is made up of 13 amino acids. Trimming cost V 0 bases and J 9 bases, with 11 bases left between them. Germline loops: CDR1 SGHDN, CDR2 FVKESK. The CDR3 reads CASSQDRREQAFF. DNA for the CDR3: TGTGCCAGCAGCCAAGATCGGCGGGAACAAGCTTTCTTT. Based on the CDR3 plus reference TRBV14 and TRBJ1-1, the full variable domain is EAGVTQFPSHSVIEKGQTVTLRCDPISGHDNLYWYRRVMGKEIKFLLHFVKESKQDESGMPNNRFLAERTGGTYSTLKVQPAELEDSGVYFCASSQDRREQAFFGQGTRLTVV.

A note on this clonotype: A much larger clonotype is one base distant, so this may be a read error. V and J are TRBV4-2 and TRBJ1-1; D uncertain. CDR3 length: 16 residues. CDR1 LGHNA and CDR2 YNFKEQ come from the germline V gene. The CDR3 reads CASRQGNKAMNTEAFF. The CDR3 region has the DNA TGTGCCAGCAGACAAGGAAACAAGGCGATGAACACTGAAGCTTTCTTT.

This clonotype was picked up a small number of times. V and J are TRBV6-1 and TRBJ1-1; D unresolved. The CDR3 runs 12 residues. Per the germline V gene, CDR1 is MNHNS and CDR2 is SASEGT. V dropped 6 bases and J dropped 0 bases, with 5 bases sitting between them. This chain's CDR3 is CASRNLNTEAFF. CDR3 DNA sequence: TGTGCCAGCAGAAACCTGAACACTGAAGCTTTCTTT.

The chain has TRBV4-1 and TRBJ2-2; D unclear. This CDR3 has 16 residues. Trimming took 0 bases from V and 6 from J, leaving 14 bases between them. Looked up from germline, CDR1 is MGHRA and CDR2 is YSYEKL. CDR3 sequence: CASSQDDGYVSGELFF. CDR3 in DNA: TGCGCCAGCAGCCAAGATGACGGGTACGTCTCCGGGGAGCTGTTTTTT.

This clonotype was observed a few times. V gene TRBV28 combines with J gene TRBJ2-3; TRBD2 agrees at 7 bases. The V gene's germline CDR1 is MDHEN and CDR2 SYDVKM. J lost 3 bases, V lost 7 bases, and 10 bases had no gene match. The CDR3 sequence is 15 residues long. This chain's CDR3 is CASTAPGGGTDTQYF. CDR3 bases: TGTGCCAGCACCGCCCCGGGGGGTGGGACAGATACGCAGTATTTT.

Points on this clonotype: At one of its ends the junction is not consistent with the germline gene, which may arise from a read error. The V gene is TRBV7-6, the J gene TRBJ2-5; the D gene is possibly TRBD2 (9 bases). Germline lookup yields CDR1 SGHVS and CDR2 FNYEAQ. This CDR3 contains 17 residues. The CDR3 protein is CASSSGTGLAIGETQYF. CDR3 nucleotides: TGTGCTAGCAGCTCCGGGACAGGACTAGCGATTGGAGAGACCCAGTACTTC.

A remark on this clonotype: A much bigger clone sits one base away, suggesting this may be a read error. The chain has TRBV7-8 and TRBJ1-6; no reliable D call. Germline values: CDR1 SGHVS, CDR2 FQNEAQ. V dropped 9 bases and J dropped 0 bases, with 18 bases sitting between them. This CDR3 has 17 residues. This CDR3 reads CARSQVGLSSYNSPLHF. As DNA, the CDR3 is TGTGCCAGAAGCCAGGTGGGCCTGAGCTCCTATAATTCACCCCTCCACTTT.